This TCR beta chain was documented in a study of beta chain features in type 1 diabetes. Regarding the study as a whole: TCRB CDR3s from Type 1 diabetes patients were moderately but significantly shorter in all four CD4+ subsets. Researchers could not determine here whether HLA type influences TCRB rearrangement.

This clone was counted only a few times. The antigen remains unidentified. Purity exceeded 95% in all sorted populations. Reverse transcription of all isolated RNA meant that expressed TCRB transcripts were sequenced. Measured with immunoSEQ multiplex PCR; TCRdb has only the in-frame clones, and not every one. The sample holds 300,000 to 450,000 clones, around 13% seen once. This receptor was obtained from a woman in her late teens or twenties with type 1 diabetes. Sequencing was carried out using naive CD4+ T cells from blood.

CDR3 loop: CATSRGENPGRNTEAFF. For the CDR3, the DNA is TGTGCCACCAGCAGAGGAGAGAATCCAGGCCGAAACACTGAAGCTTTCTTT. This sequence joins TRBV15 and TRBJ1-1; unclear D gene. The CDR3 is 17 residues long. Trimming cost V 1 base and J 2 bases, with 17 bases left between them. Germline assignment: CDR1 LNHNV and CDR2 YYDKDF (reference sequence).